Listed below are T cell receptor beta chains from one sample, sequenced in a study of regulatory T cells in long-lasting Graves disease. TCRdb called the multiplex PCR reads again in MiXCR, with one record for every CDR3 protein. The repertoire holds around 230,000 distinct CDR3 sequences, with 18% as singletons. The source was peripheral blood mononuclear cells (PBMCs), collected at new diagnosis, from a patient treated with antithyroid drugs. The receptor set was obtained from a female donor with Graves disease. Each CDR3 is given without its conserved first and last residue. Part of the rows lack a size; the others show once, few, many or a class for expanded clones.

size: many
V: TRBV9
length: 14
J: TRBJ2-2
CDR3: ASSALAGGNTGELF

size: many
V: TRBV12-3/TRBV12-4
length: 12
J: TRBJ1-5
CDR3: ASRGTGGGQPQH

size: many
V: TRBV11-2
length: 13
J: TRBJ2-5
CDR3: ASSGRDRGSETQY

size: many
V: TRBV12-3/TRBV12-4
length: 11
J: TRBJ1-1
CDR3: ASSVATGTEAF

size: many
V: TRBV5-1
length: 12
J: TRBJ2-5
CDR3: ASSPEGPWETQY

size: few
V: TRBV7-9
length: 12
J: TRBJ2-7
CDR3: ASSFGQGDNEQY

size: many
V: TRBV4-2
length: 14
J: TRBJ2-7
CDR3: ASSQDWGQGAWEQY

size: many
V: TRBV19
length: 14
J: TRBJ2-7
CDR3: ASSTPTGPSSYEQY

size: many
V: TRBV19
length: 11
J: TRBJ1-5
CDR3: ASSKGPYQPQH

size: many
V: TRBV7-9
length: 15
J: TRBJ2-2
CDR3: ASSPGFQTANTGELF

size: many
V: TRBV7-3
length: 14
J: TRBJ2-3
CDR3: ASSLNPAGVTDTQY

size: many
V: TRBV10-3
length: 11
J: TRBJ2-7
CDR3: AISDLAPGEQY

size: many
V: TRBV20-1
length: 9
J: TRBJ1-1
CDR3: SAPLGTEAF

size: .
V: TRBV25-1
length: 11
J: TRBJ1-1
CDR3: ASSEGVNTEAF

size: many
V: TRBV15
length: 14
J: TRBJ2-1
CDR3: ATSGGVILRNNEQF

size: many
V: TRBV19
length: 13
J: TRBJ1-6
CDR3: ASSSRDERGSPLH

size: many
V: TRBV10-3
length: 13
J: TRBJ1-1
CDR3: AISERGVGNTEAF